The 26 T cell receptor beta chains below all came from one sample that was sequenced in a study of PD-1 blockade in mismatch repair-deficient tumors. Sequenced by immunoSEQ multiplex PCR; TCRdb stores in-frame clones only, minus some. This sample yields 38,000 or so clones, of which 85% are seen a single time; roughly 4% belongs to the top ten. The sequenced sample was peripheral blood, obtained less than 95 weeks after starting pembrolizumab. Receptor source: an adult with mismatch repair-deficient cancer.

Details on this clone: Other DNA sequences from this sample encode an identical CDR3 as well. The chain employs TRBV9 and TRBJ2-3, with unresolved D. Germline assignment: CDR1 SGDLS and CDR2 YYNGEE. V was clipped by 3 bases and J by 4 bases, with 6 bases between them. The length of the CDR3 is 12 residues. CDR3 nucleotides: TGTGCCAGCAGCGCCCTGGCAGATACGCAGTATTTT. Residues: CASSALADTQYF.

This clone was found once. This CDR3 reads CASSQTRWEKLFF. The CDR3 DNA is TGTGCCAGCAGCCAAACCCGTTGGGAAAAACTGTTTTTT. The genes are TRBV4-2 and TRBJ1-4; the D is unclear. The CDR3 covers 13 residues. V shed 2 bases and J shed 8 bases, with 9 bases lying between them. Germline V gene lookup returns CDR1 LGHNA and CDR2 YNFKEQ.

V usage is TRBV27 and J usage is TRBJ1-1; maybe TRBD1 (6 bases). In germline, CDR1 is MNHEY, CDR2 SMNVEV (reference sequence). Trimming cost V 6 bases and J 1 base, with 21 bases left between them. The CDR3 totals 17 residues. CDR3 in amino acids: CASSRSLGGSGNTEAFF. CDR3 nucleotides: TGTGCCAGCAGCCGATCCTTAGGGGGGTCGGGGAACACTGAAGCTTTCTTT.

The chain combines TRBV15 with TRBJ1-1, with 8 positions matching TRBD1. This CDR3 region has 14 residues. The J segment lost 0 bases and the V segment lost 6 bases, leaving 3 bases of the junction unmatched. The germline gives CDR1 LNHNV, CDR2 YYDKDF (reference sequence). In DNA, the CDR3 is TGTGCCACCAGAATGGACAGGGTGAACACTGAAGCTTTCTTT. Its translation: CATRMDRVNTEAFF.

The V call is TRBV2, the J call TRBJ2-7; 8 bases line up with TRBD2. The length of the CDR3 is 17 residues. Germline assignment: CDR1 SNHLY and CDR2 FYNNEI. Trimming at V came to 5 bases and at J to 6 bases, leaving 18 bases not matched to a gene. CDR3 sequence reads: CASSLLPTRTSSGEQYF. Here the CDR3 DNA reads TGTGCCAGCAGTCTCCTCCCTACGCGGACTAGCTCTGGCGAGCAGTACTTC.

The chain uses TRBV4-1 and TRBJ1-1; D is perhaps TRBD1 (6 bases). This CDR3 is 16 amino acids long. V shed 1 base and J shed 1 base, with 13 bases lying between them. From germline, CDR1 is MGHRA and CDR2 YSYEKL. This CDR3 is CASSQGPGQPNTEAFF. CDR3 DNA sequence: TGCGCCAGCAGCCAAGGCCCGGGACAACCGAACACTGAAGCTTTCTTT.

The J gene is TRBJ1-1, the V gene TRBV7-3; D is unclear. The CDR3 runs to 13 residues. V was cut by 2 bases and J by 0 bases, with 4 bases left in between. CDR1 SGHTA and CDR2 FQGTGA come from the germline V gene. The CDR3 reads CASSLSMNTEAFF. For the CDR3, the DNA is TGTGCCAGCAGCTTATCTATGAACACTGAAGCTTTCTTT.

The V and J genes are TRBV6-5 and TRBJ2-1; 9 positions match TRBD2. Germline CDR1 and CDR2: MNHEY and SVGAGI. V shed 2 bases, J shed 12 bases, and the junction held 2 bases outside the gene matches. The CDR3 covers 12 residues. For the CDR3, the DNA is TGTGCCAGCAGTTACGGGACTAGCATGCAGTTCTTC. Its protein is CASSYGTSMQFF.

The CDR3 nucleotides are TGTGCCAGTAGTGGTCAGGGGGCAACTGGAAACACCATATATTTT. Translating gives CASSGQGATGNTIYF. The V gene is TRBV19, the J gene TRBJ1-3, with TRBD1 identical over 8 bases. Germline V lookup: CDR1 LNHDA, CDR2 SQIVND (reference sequence). V shed 5 bases, J shed 2 bases, and the junction held 5 bases outside the gene matches. The CDR3 covers 15 residues.

The CDR3 nucleotides are TGCAGCGTTGGGGGGCAGGTAGCTAACTATGGCTACACCTTC. Translated: CSVGGQVANYGYTF. The chain carries TRBV29-1 and TRBJ1-2, with a weak D call TRBD1 (6 bases). Germline assignment: CDR1 SQVTM and CDR2 ANQGSEA. Trimming stripped 4 bases from V and 0 bases from J, with 12 bases between. CDR3 length: 14 residues.

The genes are TRBV10-2 and TRBJ2-5; possibly TRBD1 or TRBD2 for D (5 bases each). The CDR3 has 15 amino acids. Germline CDR1 is WSHSY and CDR2 is SAAADI. Trimming pared 6 bases from V and 0 bases from J, leaving 14 bases between. The CDR3 sequence: CASSHRGRYQETQYF. As DNA, the CDR3 is TGCGCCAGCAGCCACCGGGGCAGGTACCAAGAGACCCAGTACTTC.

The chain carries TRBV10-1 and TRBJ2-5; a possible D gene is TRBD2 (5 bases). Per germline, CDR1 WNHNN and CDR2 SYGVQD (reference sequence). The CDR3 is made up of 16 amino acids. V lost 0 bases and J 3 bases, leaving 14 bases between the germline ends. CDR3 residues: CASSESRAVSEETQYF. The CDR3 DNA reads TGCGCCAGCAGTGAGTCGAGGGCAGTCTCCGAAGAGACCCAGTACTTC.

The rearrangement links TRBV19 to TRBJ2-2; TRBD1 is a possible D gene (6 bases). CDR3 length: 16 residues. CDR1 LNHDA and CDR2 SQIVND come from the germline V gene (reference sequence). V was cut by 7 bases and J by 1 base, with 16 bases left in between. The CDR3 DNA reads as TGTGCCAGTACCATCGGTCCAGGGGTGAACACCGGGGAGCTGTTTTTT. Translation gives CASTIGPGVNTGELFF. The full variable domain, completed using reference TRBV19 and TRBJ2-2, is DGGITQSPKYLFRKEGQNVTLSCEQNLNHDAMYWYRQDPGQGLRLIYYSQIVNDFQKGDIAEGYSVSREKKESFPLTVTSAQKNPTAFYLCASTIGPGVNTGELFFGEGSRLTVL.

The chain uses TRBV11-3 and TRBJ2-4; 9 bases match TRBD2. V shed 2 bases and J 8 bases; nucleotides not matched to a gene: 4. The CDR3 contains 14 residues. Germline V lookup: CDR1 SGHNT, CDR2 YENEEA. The CDR3: CASSLLAGSDIQYF. The CDR3 nucleotides read TGTGCCAGCAGCTTACTAGCGGGATCGGACATTCAGTACTTC.

V is TRBV19 and J is TRBJ2-7; D is perhaps TRBD1 (6 bases). This CDR3 is 16 amino acids long. Germline CDR1 is LNHDA and CDR2 is SQIVND (reference sequence). The V and J ends lost 4 bases and 1 base respectively, with 17 bases between them. The CDR3 is CASSRRTESLSYEQYF. CDR3 DNA: TGTGCCAGTAGTAGGCGGACAGAATCCCTATCCTACGAGCAGTACTTC. The full variable domain, completed using reference TRBV19 and TRBJ2-7, is DGGITQSPKYLFRKEGQNVTLSCEQNLNHDAMYWYRQDPGQGLRLIYYSQIVNDFQKGDIAEGYSVSREKKESFPLTVTSAQKNPTAFYLCASSRRTESLSYEQYFGPGTRLTVT.

This chain links TRBV5-4 with TRBJ2-3; 7 nucleotides align to TRBD2. Germline V CDR1 and CDR2: SGHNT, YYREEE (reference sequence). V lost 0 bases, J lost 0 bases, and 1 base stayed unmatched. The CDR3 has 15 residues. CDR3 region: CASSLGLASTDTQYF. DNA of the CDR3: TGTGCCAGCAGCTTGGGACTAGCCAGCACAGATACGCAGTATTTT.

The V call is TRBV25-1, the J call TRBJ1-1; D uncertain. The CDR3 contains 14 residues. V was trimmed by 7 bases and J by 2 bases, leaving 14 bases between them. Germline CDR1 is MGHDK and CDR2 is SYGVNS. The CDR3 nucleotides read TGTGCCAGCAAGGACTCCGGACCTAACACTGAAGCTTTCTTT. Its protein product is CASKDSGPNTEAFF.

This chain links TRBV19 with TRBJ1-5; D not resolved. Germline loops: CDR1 LNHDA, CDR2 SQIVND (reference sequence). Trimming left V 2 bases short and J 6 bases short, with 2 bases between. CDR3 length: 11 amino acids. As DNA, the CDR3 is TGTGCCAGTAGTATAAGTCAGCCCCAGCATTTT. Translating it yields CASSISQPQHF.

The chain couples TRBV2 to TRBJ2-7, with TRBD1 matching 9 bases. V shed 6 bases and J 4 bases; nucleotides not matched to a gene: 7. There are 14 residues in the CDR3. Germline CDR1 and CDR2: SNHLY and FYNNEI. CDR3 in DNA: TGTGCCAGCAGGAGTGGGACAGGGTGGTACGAGCAGTACTTC. It encodes CASRSGTGWYEQYF.

CDR3 in amino acids: CASSRGDGNTIYF. The CDR3 coding sequence is TGTGCCAGCAGCAGGGGAGATGGAAACACCATATATTTT. V gene TRBV7-2 combines with J gene TRBJ1-3, with D possibly TRBD1 on 5 matching bases. V lost 5 bases and J 3 bases, leaving 8 bases between the germline ends. The germline CDR1 and CDR2 sequences are SGHTA and FQGNSA. This CDR3 is 13 amino acids long.

This chain uses TRBV6-1 with TRBJ1-1, with 11 bases aligning to TRBD1. The CDR3 has 16 amino acids. V was pared by 4 bases and J by 5 bases, with 9 bases of the junction left unmatched. Germline CDR1 and CDR2: MNHNS and SASEGT. DNA for the CDR3: TGTGCCAGCAGTGCGGGAGGACAGGGGGCGCGAACTGAAGCTTTCTTT. This encodes CASSAGGQGARTEAFF.

The chain carries TRBV5-1 and TRBJ2-1; 10 bases match TRBD2. J was trimmed by 7 bases and V by 2 bases; bases with no gene match: 12. The CDR3 is made up of 17 amino acids. Germline-derived CDR1 and CDR2 are SGHRS and YFSETQ. DNA for the CDR3: TGCGCCAGCAGCTTCCTAGGAGCGGGAGGGCCGAATAATGAGCAGTTCTTC. This gives the protein CASSFLGAGGPNNEQFF.

On this clone: A read error may produce the germline difference seen at one junction end. The chain couples TRBV20-1 to TRBJ2-7; perhaps D is TRBD1 or TRBD2 (7 bases each). Germline V gene lookup returns CDR1 DFQATT and CDR2 SNEGSKA (reference sequence). There are 10 residues in the CDR3. The CDR3 spells CSRQGGTGLF. Written as DNA, the CDR3 is TGCAGTCGGCAGGGGGGGACCGGACTTTTC.

J is TRBJ1-2 and V is TRBV19; 9 bases fit TRBD1. Per the germline V gene, CDR1 is LNHDA and CDR2 is SQIVND (reference sequence). CDR3 length equals 12 residues. Trimming took 6 bases from V and 6 from J; bases not matched to a gene: 2. The CDR3 here is CASSGDRDGYTF. The CDR3 nucleotides are TGTGCCAGTAGCGGGGACAGGGATGGCTACACCTTC.

The genes are TRBV9 and TRBJ1-2; 7 nucleotides line up with TRBD1. Trimming removed 0 bases from V and 4 bases from J; junction bases left unmatched: 9. The CDR3 has 16 residues. CDR1 and CDR2 (germline): SGDLS, YYNGEE. The CDR3 DNA is TGTGCCAGCAGCGTAGGGGGACAGTCGAACCCCTATGGCTACACCTTC. It encodes CASSVGGQSNPYGYTF.

This chain uses TRBV30 with TRBJ1-2, with 8 nucleotides matching TRBD1. Losses at the gene ends were 2 bases for V and 8 bases for J; bases not matched to a gene: 7. The CDR3 covers 13 residues. The germline CDR1 and CDR2 sequences are GTSNPN and SVGIG (reference sequence). CDR3 in amino acids: CAWSRDRPGGYTF. The CDR3 coding sequence is TGTGCCTGGAGTAGGGACAGGCCAGGCGGCTACACCTTC.